The text below deals with one T cell receptor (beta chain). Its antigen is still unknown. This CDR3 is built from 16 residues. CDR1 is SGHTS, CDR2 YDEGEE, per germline. Trimming removed 0 bases from V and 2 bases from J, with 12 bases in between. Assay used: immunoSEQ multiplex PCR; TCRdb lists only in-frame clones, some missing. There are 200,000 or so clones in the sample; more than 75% occur only once, and roughly 2% lies in the top ten. This sample was included in a study of cytomegalovirus exposure and HLA in healthy donors. Notes on the study in general: Published work reported that the classifier diagnosed cytomegalovirus status with high specificity and sensitivity. Subsequent analysis of the 110 or so validation repertoires found a tendency for first-cohort TCR clusters to co-occur. For most TCR sequences rarity was the rule, although some public TCRs occurred in many donors.

The V call is TRBV5-8, the J call TRBJ2-1; the D gene is possibly TRBD1 (6 bases). The clonotype originates from a woman between 18 and 29 years old in good health and CMV-seropositive. The sequenced sample consisted of PBMCs. CDR3 sequence reads: CASSLGRGGAYNEQFF. CDR3 sequence (DNA): TGTGCCAGCAGCTTGGGCCGAGGGGGTGCCTACAATGAGCAGTTCTTC.